This T cell receptor beta chain was found in a study of esophageal squamous cell carcinoma under preoperative chemotherapy. Study overall: Both tumor-infiltrating lymphocytes and peripheral blood T cells had their TCR repertoires profiled. Study observations and caveats: Post-treatment tumor-infiltrating lymphocytes appeared partly derived from peripheral T cells migrating into the tumor.

This clonotype occurred a few times. Its antigen is not known. Noted time point: before preoperative PTX-NDP chemotherapy. Patients received paclitaxel-nedaplatin as preoperative chemotherapy before surgery. CDR3 length: 15 residues. V was cut by 4 bases and J by 5 bases, with 18 bases left in between. Germline V gives CDR1 SGHTS, CDR2 YDEGEE. MiXCR, applied by TCRdb to the PCR reads, yields one record per CDR3 protein. Of about 30,000 distinct CDR3 sequences listed, roughly 52% are singletons. The chain joins TRBV5-8 to TRBJ2-5; D ambiguous. The sample was gathered from a patient given preoperative chemotherapy. This TCR came from a human donor with esophageal squamous cell carcinoma. The donor label of this sample is uncertain. The CDR3 spells CASSPGSRPDETQYF. Written as DNA, the CDR3 is TGTGCCAGCAGCCCGGGTTCCAGACCCGATGAGACCCAGTACTTC.